Only a few counts were recorded for the clone carrying this TCR beta chain. TCRdb itself ran the 5' RACE reads through MiXCR, one entry per CDR3 protein. The sample holds 550,000 to 600,000 distinct CDR3 sequences, roughly 21% seen once. The entry originates in a study of T-cell memory formation after mild COVID-19. Germline lookup yields CDR1 LNHDA and CDR2 SQIVND (reference sequence). Trimming pared 2 bases from V and 0 bases from J, leaving 5 bases between. The CDR3 runs 15 residues. The sample was PBMCs or a T cell subset sorted from them (not recorded which). The V gene is TRBV19, the J gene TRBJ2-6; D remains unclear. The TCR sequence derives from an adult woman who had mild COVID-19 (a few samples of this study predate the infection). Cell type and time point are not known. CDR3 amino acids: CASSIMTSGANVLTF. The DNA for the CDR3 is TGTGCCAGTAGTATAATGACCTCTGGGGCCAACGTCCTGACTTTC.